The rows below give T cell receptor beta chains drawn from one sample of a study of OX40 agonist ivuxolimab in advanced cancers. Only in-frame clones appear in the TCRdb table, and some are missing; sequencing was by immunoSEQ multiplex PCR. The sample includes more than 40,000 clones, approximately 87% seen only once; the top ten take over 9%. Sequencing was performed on CD4+ or CD8+ T cells sorted from blood, taken in a trial of the OX40 agonist ivuxolimab. The receptors come from an adult with an advanced solid tumor such as melanoma, head and neck, liver or kidney cancer. Each CDR3 is given with its conserved first and last residue. The D gene is left open where the match is weak.

j_gene | v_gene | d_gene | CDR3nt | CDR3aa
TRBJ2-1 | TRBV9 | . | TGTGCCAGCAGCTCAACCCAACGGGGCAATGAGCAGTTCTTC | CASSSTQRGNEQFF
TRBJ2-3 | TRBV25-1 | TRBD2 | TGTGCCAGCAGTGGGGCCGGGACTAGCGGCACAGATACGCAGTATTTT | CASSGAGTSGTDTQYF
TRBJ2-5 | TRBV5-6 | . | TGTGCCAGCAGCTTCCCCACATACCAAGAGACCCAGTACTTC | CASSFPTYQETQYF
TRBJ2-3 | TRBV13 | TRBD2 | TGTGCCAGCAGCTTGGGAGCGGGGGCGAGCACAGATACGCAGTATTTT | CASSLGAGASTDTQYF
TRBJ1-1 | TRBV5-5 | . | TGTGCCAGCAGCTGGGGAGCCACTGAAGCTTTCTTT | CASSWGATEAFF
TRBJ2-7 | TRBV4-1 | . | TGCGCCAGCAGCCAAGATCCGGGGATCTCCTACGAGCAGTACTTC | CASSQDPGISYEQYF
TRBJ1-1 | TRBV18 | . | TGTGCCAGCTCACCACCTTCGACGGCGAACACTGAAGCTTTCTTT | CASSPPSTANTEAFF
TRBJ1-1 | TRBV10-3 | . | TGTGCCATCACCCCGGGACAATCGGGCACTGAAGCTTTCTTT | CAITPGQSGTEAFF
TRBJ2-5 | TRBV6-5 | . | TGTGCCAGCAGCCGGTACAGGGAGGGAGAGACCCAGTACTTC | CASSRYREGETQYF
TRBJ2-5 | TRBV5-1 | TRBD1 | TGCGCCAGCAGCCAAATTTTACAGGGGAAAGAGGAGACCCAGTACTTC | CASSQILQGKEETQYF
TRBJ2-1 | TRBV7-3 | TRBD2 | TGTGCCAGCAGCCCCGGTCCACTAGCGCCTGTTTACAATGAGCAGTTCTTC | CASSPGPLAPVYNEQFF